Listed below are T cell receptor beta chains from one sample, sequenced in a study of human T cells and chemical hapten exposure. TCRdb re-derived calls from the RACE reads in MiXCR, one entry per CDR3 protein. The sample consists of fewer than 150,000 distinct CDR3 sequences, roughly 15% of them appearing once. The specimen was whole blood, collected in connection with sensitization to the hapten diphenylcyclopropenone (DPC). The origin of the receptors is a man between 18 and 35 years old with alopecia areata. Some clones in this sample may be carry-over from other donors' samples. Each CDR3 is given without its conserved first and last residue.

V gene: TRBV4-1; CDR3 protein: ASSHPRGYSDSPLH
V gene: TRBV12-3/TRBV12-4; CDR3 protein: ASTATGGPYEQY
V gene: TRBV15; CDR3 protein: ATSSSRGNQPQH
V gene: TRBV7-8; CDR3 protein: ASSFAGARDTQY
V gene: TRBV12-3/TRBV12-4; CDR3 protein: ASSQSSSGNTIY
V gene: TRBV3-1; CDR3 protein: ASSQDVNSPSEKLF
V gene: TRBV29-1; CDR3 protein: SVEGTGVYGYT
V gene: TRBV23-1; CDR3 protein: ASRNREQTYEQY
V gene: TRBV27; CDR3 protein: ASSWDRSPYEQY
V gene: TRBV19; CDR3 protein: ASSIGRNNEQF
V gene: TRBV6-2/TRBV6-3; CDR3 protein: ASSYSYRGNQPQH
V gene: TRBV12-3/TRBV12-4; CDR3 protein: ASSLERQISGANVLT
V gene: TRBV3-1; CDR3 protein: ASSPTTSGGGELF
V gene: TRBV20-1; CDR3 protein: SARGTSGLNEQF
V gene: TRBV20-1; CDR3 protein: SARDPRIASPLH
V gene: TRBV4-2; CDR3 protein: ASSPRSGSYNEQF
V gene: TRBV7-2; CDR3 protein: ASQYETDDLAKNIQY
V gene: TRBV5-1; CDR3 protein: ASSWLTGGSYEQY
V gene: TRBV29-1; CDR3 protein: SVEYDPNSNTEAF
V gene: TRBV28; CDR3 protein: ASSYYTGTSGGITPGEQF
V gene: TRBV7-9; CDR3 protein: ASSFLQGVGRNTEAF
V gene: TRBV6-2/TRBV6-3; CDR3 protein: ASRKGHQPQH
V gene: TRBV27; CDR3 protein: ASAGQGGYSYNSPLH
V gene: TRBV20-1; CDR3 protein: SARDSSNTEAF
V gene: TRBV7-9; CDR3 protein: ASTLIGGSKNTQY
V gene: TRBV14; CDR3 protein: ASSLGQNEAF
V gene: TRBV5-5; CDR3 protein: ASSLTGNAF
V gene: TRBV27; CDR3 protein: ASSRTGGTGANVLT
V gene: TRBV29-1; CDR3 protein: SGIPSNAVETQY
V gene: TRBV18; CDR3 protein: ASSPRSGRDTEAF
V gene: TRBV28; CDR3 protein: ASSLSGVNQPQH
V gene: TRBV18; CDR3 protein: ASSPAPRSNYEQY
V gene: TRBV18; CDR3 protein: ASSPSGQWGSRGYT
V gene: TRBV9; CDR3 protein: ASSVEGNTGELF
V gene: TRBV9; CDR3 protein: ASSGTGAVYGYT
V gene: TRBV28; CDR3 protein: ASKTGGYEQY
V gene: TRBV2; CDR3 protein: ASRVDRAYEQY